The source of this TCR beta chain is a study of T cell clusters in autoimmune cytopenias. Findings of the study overall: TRB repertoire shifts in secondary cytopenia and chronic lymphocytic leukemia mostly reflected lymphoma, not autoimmunity. Physiological T cell clusters of healthy donors were apparently absent in primary autoimmune cytopenia patients. The T cell clusters were defined only in silico, without experimental functional validation. A dominant lymphoma-associated repertoire apparently masked the cluster-lack signature in secondary cytopenia versus chronic lymphocytic leukemia.

TRB was amplified by touch-down multiplex PCR, primer pools A and B combined. TCRdb re-called the multiplex PCR reads; one entry per CDR3 protein, DNA not given. This listing includes under 7,500 distinct CDR3 sequences. TRB amplification used approximately 250 ng of peripheral blood genomic DNA. CDR3 length: 17 residues. A note on this clonotype: The antigen remains unidentified.

This TCR was sampled from a human donor with an autoimmune cytopenia or autoimmune hepatitis (not recorded which). The gene calls are TRBV12-3 or TRBV12-4 and TRBJ2-6; TCRdb's D gene call, TRBD1, goes unchecked for lack of DNA. Sequencing used peripheral blood. This chain's CDR3 is CASSFGTSNFGANVLTF.